Listed here are 25 T cell receptor beta chains from one sample, sequenced in a study of T cell repertoires in cytomegalovirus infection. Their specific antigens are unknown. Each CDR3 protein gets one entry after TCRdb re-called the reads with MiXCR. The table includes 750,000 to 900,000 distinct CDR3 sequences, almost 30% detected once. Sequencing used cultured CD8+ T cells from PBMCs, obtained from culture after CMV antigen stimulation. The receptors stem from a human donor in good health (CMV status not recorded). Some clones in this sample may be carry-over from other donors' samples.

This clonotype was seen once. Just one base apart from a much larger clone, this may be a read error. V is TRBV7-6 and J is TRBJ2-1, with TRBD1 identical over 9 bases. Per germline, CDR1 SGHVS and CDR2 FNYEAQ. Losses at the gene ends were 6 bases for V and 2 bases for J; bases not matched to a gene: 8. This CDR3 is 16 amino acids long. The DNA of the CDR3 is TGTGCCAGCAGGCAGGCCCGGACAGGGGCCTACAATGAGCAGTTCTTC. Residues: CASRQARTGAYNEQFF.

This clonotype was seen a few times. The chain has TRBV6-1 and TRBJ1-5, with a weak D call TRBD1 (5 bases). The CDR3 consists of 17 residues. The ends were cut back, 6 bases at V and 0 bases at J, with 18 bases in the middle. Germline V lookup: CDR1 MNHNS, CDR2 SASEGT. CDR3 sequence: CASSHNQGPHSNQPQHF. CDR3 coding DNA: TGTGCCAGCAGCCATAATCAGGGACCTCATAGCAATCAGCCCCAGCATTTT.

In its sample, this clonotype was seen many times. V usage is TRBV7-2 and J usage is TRBJ2-1, with D perhaps matching TRBD1 (6 bases). Trimming removed 4 bases at V and 6 bases at J, with 13 bases between. CDR1 and CDR2 from the germline V gene are SGHTA and FQGNSA. The length of the CDR3 is 14 residues. Here the CDR3 DNA reads TGTGCCAGCAGCTGGAACAGGGTGGCCAATGAGCAGTTCTTC. It translates to CASSWNRVANEQFF. The variable domain in full, completed from reference TRBV7-2 and TRBJ2-1, reads GAGVSQSPSNKVTEKGKDVELRCDPISGHTALYWYRQSLGQGLEFLIYFQGNSAPDKSGLPSDRFSAERTGGSVSTLTIQRTQQEDSAVYLCASSWNRVANEQFFGPGTRLTVL.

A single count supports this clonotype. The rearrangement links TRBV7-4 to TRBJ2-2; D gene uncertain. The CDR3 length is 13 residues. The V gene's germline CDR1 is SGHVT and CDR2 SQSDAQ. Trimming took off 1 base at V and 8 bases at J, with 8 bases between the two ends. The CDR3 reads CASSLGRIGELFF. The CDR3 DNA is TGTGCCAGCAGCTTAGGGCGCATTGGGGAGCTGTTTTTT.

The chain has TRBV6-1 and TRBJ1-5, with D perhaps matching TRBD1 (5 bases). This CDR3 has 15 amino acids. V gave up 6 bases and J gave up 2 bases, with 14 bases separating them. CDR1 MNHNS and CDR2 SASEGT come from the germline V gene. The CDR3 sequence: CASRDNSYGNQPQHF. In DNA, the CDR3 is TGTGCCAGCAGGGACAACAGTTACGGCAATCAGCCCCAGCATTTT.

This clonotype was counted a few times. J is TRBJ1-2 and V is TRBV6-8; D is possibly TRBD1 (5 bases). The ends were cut back, 8 bases at V and 4 bases at J, with 17 bases in the middle. Germline CDR1 and CDR2: MNHGY and SAAAGT. The CDR3 has 14 amino acids. As DNA, the CDR3 is TGTGCCAGCCCTTCGTACAGGTCCGGCTATGGCTACACCTTC. This sequence encodes CASPSYRSGYGYTF.

This clonotype was observed a few times. V usage is TRBV7-9 and J usage is TRBJ2-7; TRBD2 matches 9 bases. CDR3 length: 17 residues. Trimming cost V 5 bases and J 3 bases; bases outside gene matches: 14. CDR1 is SEHNR and CDR2 is FQNEAQ in the germline V gene (reference sequence). The CDR3 sequence: CASSPQSGGPRYYEQYF. The CDR3 nucleotides read TGTGCCAGCAGCCCACAAAGCGGGGGGCCTCGATACTACGAGCAGTACTTC.

The rearrangement links TRBV29-1 to TRBJ1-1; D is uncertain. Germline CDR1 reads SQVTM; CDR2 reads ANQGSEA. CDR3 length: 13 residues. V was shortened by 6 bases and J by 3 bases, with 14 bases between the two germline ends. For the CDR3, the DNA is TGCAGCGTGCCGGGGATTACGGACACTGAAGCTTTCTTT. As protein: CSVPGITDTEAFF.

This clonotype was observed a few times. The J gene is TRBJ1-1, the V gene TRBV19; D is ambiguous. CDR1 is LNHDA and CDR2 is SQIVND in the germline V gene (reference sequence). With 3 bases removed from V and 7 bases from J, the gap between germline ends came to 21 bases. The CDR3 totals 16 residues. The CDR3 reads CASSMVEGAGLFEAFF. CDR3 sequence (DNA): TGTGCCAGTAGTATGGTGGAGGGCGCGGGTCTTTTTGAAGCTTTCTTT. Complete variable domain (other parts from reference TRBV19 and TRBJ1-1): DGGITQSPKYLFRKEGQNVTLSCEQNLNHDAMYWYRQDPGQGLRLIYYSQIVNDFQKGDIAEGYSVSREKKESFPLTVTSAQKNPTAFYLCASSMVEGAGLFEAFFGQGTRLTVV.

This clonotype was counted only a few times. This chain joins TRBV12-3 or TRBV12-4 and TRBJ1-3; D possibly corresponds to TRBD1 (5 bases). The CDR3 length is 15 residues. The germline V and J ends were trimmed by 5 bases and 4 bases, with 15 bases remaining between them. CDR3 protein: CASSPPTVGGNTIYF. For the CDR3, the DNA is TGTGCCAGCAGTCCTCCGACAGTCGGCGGAAACACCATATATTTT.

At least ten counts were recorded for this clonotype. The V gene is TRBV7-2, the J gene TRBJ2-2; no definite D call. Germline V CDR1 and CDR2: SGHTA, FQGNSA. This CDR3 has 16 residues. Trimming left V 1 base short and J 1 base short, with 10 bases between. The CDR3 nucleotides are TGTGCCAGCAGCTTAGGCGGCCGCTTGAACACCGGGGAGCTGTTTTTT. Its translation is CASSLGGRLNTGELFF. Variable domain in full (rest from reference TRBV7-2 and TRBJ2-2): GAGVSQSPSNKVTEKGKDVELRCDPISGHTALYWYRQSLGQGLEFLIYFQGNSAPDKSGLPSDRFSAERTGGSVSTLTIQRTQQEDSAVYLCASSLGGRLNTGELFFGEGSRLTVL.

The rearrangement joins TRBV7-6 to TRBJ2-2; D is unresolved. Trimming pared 4 bases from V and 8 bases from J, leaving 20 bases between. This CDR3 region has 16 residues. From germline, CDR1 is SGHVS and CDR2 FNYEAQ. This CDR3 reads CASSSPVSGTNGELFF. The CDR3, as DNA: TGTGCCAGCAGCTCCCCCGTCTCGGGTACCAATGGGGAGCTGTTTTTT. Together with reference TRBV7-6 and TRBJ2-2, the CDR3 gives the full variable domain: GAGVSQSPRYKVTKRGQDVALRCDPISGHVSLYWYRQALGQGPEFLTYFNYEAQQDKSGLPNDRFSAERPEGSISTLTIQRTEQRDSAMYRCASSSPVSGTNGELFFGEGSRLTVL.

The genes are TRBV18 and TRBJ2-5, with 8 positions matching TRBD1. J was trimmed by 0 bases and V by 3 bases; bases with no gene match: 0. Germline V gives CDR1 KGHSH, CDR2 LQKENI. The CDR3 loop spans 14 amino acids. The CDR3 nucleotides are TGTGCCAGCTCACCGGACAGGGACCAAGAGACCCAGTACTTC. Its translation: CASSPDRDQETQYF.

This clonotype was picked up a small number of times. This sequence joins TRBV5-6 and TRBJ1-4, with TRBD1 identical over 8 bases. Germline V lookup: CDR1 SGHDT, CDR2 YYEEEE. CDR3 size: 16 residues. Trimming took 2 bases from V and 0 from J; bases not matched to a gene: 3. CDR3: CASSLGQGTTNEKLFF. The CDR3 coding sequence is TGTGCCAGCAGCTTAGGACAGGGAACAACTAATGAAAAACTGTTTTTT.

The table lists this clonotype with many counts. The chain links TRBV7-6 to TRBJ1-1; tentative D call: TRBD1 (5 bases). The CDR3 totals 15 residues. Germline V gene sequence: CDR1 SGHVS, CDR2 FNYEAQ. Trimming pared 1 base from V and 1 base from J, leaving 10 bases between. The CDR3 reads CASSLDGRGNTEAFF. CDR3 sequence (DNA): TGTGCCAGCAGCTTAGATGGTAGGGGGAACACTGAAGCTTTCTTT.

In its sample, this clonotype was seen a few times. The rearrangement links TRBV5-6 to TRBJ1-1, with a weak D call TRBD1 (6 bases). The V gene's germline CDR1 is SGHDT and CDR2 YYEEEE. V lost 0 bases and J 6 bases, leaving 15 bases between the germline ends. There are 15 residues in the CDR3. The CDR3 here is CASSLVSRGPPEAFF. DNA of the CDR3: TGTGCCAGCAGCTTGGTTTCCAGGGGCCCACCTGAAGCTTTCTTT.

The rearrangement uses TRBV7-9 and TRBJ2-7; D is undetermined. With 3 bases removed from V and 0 bases from J, the gap between germline ends came to 6 bases. The CDR3 length is 13 residues. Per the germline V gene, CDR1 is SEHNR and CDR2 is FQNEAQ (reference sequence). The CDR3 protein is CASSLQSSYEQYV. The CDR3, as DNA: TGTGCCAGCAGCTTGCAGAGCTCCTACGAGCAGTACGTC.

This rearrangement joins TRBV2 to TRBJ2-1; D is perhaps TRBD1 (5 bases). The CDR3 runs to 14 residues. Germline V gene data show CDR1 as SNHLY and CDR2 as FYNNEI. V dropped 10 bases and J dropped 2 bases, with 15 bases sitting between them. The CDR3 DNA reads as TGTGCCAACTTGGTACAGGACCCCTACAATGAGCAGTTCTTC. Translation: CANLVQDPYNEQFF.

The chain recombines TRBV7-9 with TRBJ2-7, with 8 bases aligning to TRBD1. CDR1 SEHNR and CDR2 FQNEAQ come from the germline V gene (reference sequence). The CDR3 length is 13 residues. V gave up 5 bases and J gave up 4 bases; unmatched junction bases: 4. In DNA form, the CDR3 reads TGTGCCAGCAGCGCCGGGACAGGTTACGAGCAGTACGTC. This gives the protein CASSAGTGYEQYV.

A remark on this clonotype: One end of the junction does not line up with germline, which may come from a read error. The chain is built from TRBV5-1 and TRBJ1-5; D is unclear. CDR1 is SGHRS, CDR2 YFSETQ, per germline. The length of the CDR3 is 16 residues. CDR3 in amino acids: CASSLEPQNSNQPQHF. As DNA, the CDR3 is TGCGCCAGTAGCTTGGAACCACAGAATAGCAATCAGCCCCAGCATTTT.

V and J are TRBV5-6 and TRBJ2-2; maybe TRBD1 (5 bases). The CDR3 contains 15 residues. Germline V gives CDR1 SGHDT, CDR2 YYEEEE. The V and J ends lost 4 bases and 6 bases respectively, with 16 bases between them. The CDR3, as DNA: TGTGCCAGCAGCGCGGACATACCTGCACCCGGGGAGCTGTTTTTT. This sequence encodes CASSADIPAPGELFF.

The table lists this clonotype with a count of one. This chain uses TRBV12-3 or TRBV12-4 with TRBJ1-1; 9 nucleotides match TRBD1. V lost 5 bases, J lost 5 bases, and 3 bases stayed unmatched. The CDR3 has 13 amino acids. In nucleotides, the CDR3 is TGTGCCAGCAGTACCGGGACAGGGACTGAAGCTTTCTTT. Encoded protein: CASSTGTGTEAFF.

The chain couples TRBV20-1 to TRBJ1-1; D is ambiguous. The CDR3 spans 13 residues. Germline values: CDR1 DFQATT, CDR2 SNEGSKA (reference sequence). V was shortened by 3 bases and J by 3 bases, with 11 bases between the two germline ends. CDR3 sequence: CSARDLWDTEAFF. The CDR3, as DNA: TGCAGTGCTAGGGACCTCTGGGACACTGAAGCTTTCTTT.

This chain joins TRBV7-9 and TRBJ1-4; D possibly corresponds to TRBD1 (5 bases). This CDR3 has 14 amino acids. V lost 0 bases, J lost 7 bases, and 9 bases lay in between. Germline CDR1 and CDR2: SEHNR and FQNEAQ (reference sequence). CDR3 protein: CASSLAGDVEKLFF. CDR3 DNA sequence: TGTGCCAGCAGCTTAGCAGGGGATGTTGAAAAACTGTTTTTT.

This clonotype has just a few counts. The chain combines TRBV10-3 with TRBJ1-1; possible D gene TRBD1, 5 bases. Germline values: CDR1 ENHRY, CDR2 SYGVKD. Trimming removed 8 bases from V and 6 bases from J, with 13 bases in between. The CDR3 consists of 12 residues. CDR3 in amino acids: CAILTGEAEAFF. CDR3 in DNA: TGTGCCATCTTGACGGGGGAGGCTGAAGCTTTCTTT.